This is a list of T cell receptor beta chains from one sample in a study of T cell responses to AZD1222 COVID-19 vaccine. The table came from immunoSEQ multiplex PCR; TCRdb's copy has only in-frame clones and leaves some out. Among roughly 170,000 clones listed, approximately 86% were seen once. This specimen was peripheral blood, taken on day 0 of AZD1222 vaccination. These receptors were obtained from an adult in good health. The CDR3 runs from the conserved cysteine through the conserved F or W. The D gene is left open where the match is weak. Not all rows give a size; the values are once, few, many and, for expanded clones, a class.

D gene	clone size	J gene	CDR3 length	V gene	CDR3 protein	CDR3 DNA
-	-	TRBJ1-1	15	TRBV4-1	CASSRGWVGDTEAFF	TGCGCCAGCAGCCGGGGGTGGGTTGGGGACACTGAAGCTTTCTTT
-	-	TRBJ1-5	14	TRBV3-1/TRBV3-2	CASSQALSNQPQHF	TGTGCCAGCAGCCAAGCTCTTAGCAATCAGCCCCAGCATTTT
-	-	TRBJ1-5	15	TRBV6-2/TRBV6-3	CASSYGVPSNQPQHF	TGTGCCAGCAGTTACGGGGTTCCTAGCAATCAGCCCCAGCATTTT
TRBD1	-	TRBJ1-2	15	TRBV28	CASSLGQGFTYGYTF	TGTGCCAGCAGTCTCGGACAGGGGTTTACCTATGGCTACACCTTC
-	-	TRBJ1-5	16	TRBV27	CASSPLSVESNQPQHF	TGTGCCAGCAGTCCCCTCTCGGTCGAGAGCAATCAGCCCCAGCATTTT
-	-	TRBJ2-1	15	TRBV9	CASSGGIARNNEQFF	TGTGCCAGCAGCGGCGGAATAGCGCGTAACAATGAGCAGTTCTTC
-	-	TRBJ2-1	14	TRBV3-1/TRBV3-2	CASSPGILYNEQFF	TGTGCCAGCAGCCCCGGGATTCTCTACAATGAGCAGTTCTTC
-	once	TRBJ2-5	15	TRBV5-1	CASSMGTDLQETQYF	TGCGCCAGCTCAATGGGGACCGACCTCCAAGAGACCCAGTACTTC
TRBD2	-	TRBJ2-3	17	TRBV7-8	CASSLVGLAGEADTQYF	TGTGCCAGCAGCTTAGTGGGACTAGCGGGAGAGGCAGATACGCAGTATTTT
-	-	TRBJ2-1	16	TRBV7-9	CASSLVGVSGRNEQFF	TGTGCCAGCAGCCTAGTGGGGGTGTCAGGGAGGAATGAGCAGTTCTTC
TRBD1	-	TRBJ1-5	17	TRBV10-3	CAISPGQGTSVNQPQHF	TGTGCCATCAGTCCGGGACAGGGAACGAGCGTCAATCAGCCCCAGCATTTT
TRBD2	-	TRBJ2-5	14	TRBV7-9	CASSLLRGGETQYF	TGTGCCAGCAGCTTATTGCGGGGGGGAGAGACCCAGTACTTC
-	-	TRBJ1-2	13	TRBV30	CAWRNGRFDGYTF	TGTGCCTGGAGGAACGGACGGTTCGATGGCTACACCTTC
-	-	TRBJ2-1	16	TRBV19	CASSIDQAGSYNEQFF	TGTGCCAGTAGTATAGATCAGGCCGGGAGCTACAATGAGCAGTTCTTC
-	-	TRBJ1-4	14	TRBV7-9	CASSRTGGNEKLFF	TGTGCCAGCAGCCGAACTGGAGGGAATGAAAAACTGTTTTTT
TRBD1	few	TRBJ2-5	15	TRBV7-3	CASSPTGAGGETQYF	TGTGCCAGCAGCCCAACTGGGGCAGGGGGAGAGACCCAGTACTTC
-	-	TRBJ1-2	14	TRBV30	CAWNPRVSAYGYTF	TGTGCCTGGAACCCCAGGGTGAGCGCCTATGGCTACACCTTC
-	-	TRBJ1-6	12	TRBV6-5	CASSYGEGTLHF	TGTGCCAGCAGTTACGGAGAGGGGACCCTCCACTTT
TRBD2	-	TRBJ2-3	17	TRBV19	CASSSRGLAGLTDTQYF	TGTGCCAGTAGTAGTAGGGGACTAGCGGGACTCACAGATACGCAGTATTTT
-	-	TRBJ2-1	16	TRBV7-6	CASSLSYRAPYNEQFF	TGTGCCAGCAGCCTGTCCTACAGGGCCCCTTACAATGAGCAGTTCTTC
TRBD1	-	TRBJ1-6	14	TRBV28	CASRSGTGNSPLHF	TGTGCCAGCCGCTCCGGGACAGGGAATTCACCCCTCCACTTT
TRBD1	-	TRBJ1-4	15	TRBV3-1/TRBV3-2	CASSTRTGLFEKLFF	TGTGCCAGCAGCACCCGGACAGGGCTGTTTGAAAAACTGTTTTTT
-	-	TRBJ2-7	14	TRBV5-6	CASSLVGLEGEQYF	TGTGCCAGCAGCTTGGTGGGACTCGAGGGCGAGCAGTACTTC
TRBD1	-	TRBJ1-1	16	TRBV4-3	CASSRGTGHGRTEAFF	TGCGCCAGCAGCCGCGGGACAGGGCACGGGAGGACTGAAGCTTTCTTT
-	-	TRBJ1-3	15	TRBV19	CASSILPLSGNTIYF	TGTGCCAGTAGTATTCTGCCGCTCTCTGGAAACACCATATATTTT
TRBD1	-	TRBJ2-4	12	TRBV2	CASEPQGNIQYF	TGTGCCAGCGAACCACAGGGGAACATTCAGTACTTC
TRBD2	-	TRBJ2-7	16	TRBV28	CASNGDLWGTSGAWYF	TGTGCCAGCAATGGGGACCTTTGGGGGACTAGCGGGGCATGGTACTTC
TRBD1	-	TRBJ1-3	16	TRBV9	CASSPTGQAYGNTIYF	TGTGCCAGCAGCCCGACCGGACAGGCCTATGGAAACACCATATATTTT
TRBD1	-	TRBJ1-6	16	TRBV11-2	CASSLKGAPYNSPLHF	TGTGCCAGCAGCTTAAAGGGGGCACCCTATAATTCACCCCTCCACTTT
-	-	TRBJ2-5	13	TRBV24-1	CATSVIGRETQYF	TGTGCCACCAGTGTCATCGGCCGAGAGACCCAGTACTTC
TRBD2	-	TRBJ2-5	16	TRBV7-6	CASSLLLAGHGETQYF	TGTGCCAGCAGCTTACTCCTAGCGGGACATGGGGAGACCCAGTACTTC
-	-	TRBJ2-3	13	TRBV13	CASSLGRTDTQYF	TGTGCCAGCAGCTTAGGTCGCACAGATACGCAGTATTTT
-	-	TRBJ2-5	11	TRBV6-2/TRBV6-3	CASSREETQYF	TGTGCCAGCAGCCGCGAAGAGACCCAGTACTTC